This T cell receptor beta chain was captured by sequencing in a study of blood T cell repertoires in COVID-19. In its sample, this clone was seen once. With 5 bases clipped from V and 0 bases from J, the junction kept 9 bases outside the gene matches. From germline, CDR1 is SGHNT and CDR2 YENEEA. The CDR3 is 18 residues long. Authors' processing steps: Amplification of reference gene primers provided the estimated nucleated cell counts. Measured with immunoSEQ multiplex PCR; TCRdb has only the in-frame clones, and not every one. The V and J calls and clone size are taken from that table; D and trimming were inferred from the DNA. The table has about 120,000 clones, 85% to 90% seen once.

The sequencing input was peripheral blood. This chain connects TRBV11-3 to TRBJ2-6, with TRBD1 identical over 8 bases. The receptor was isolated from a man aged 55-75 years with acute or convalescent COVID-19. The CDR3 spells CASSPPGTGYSGANVLTF. As DNA, the CDR3 is TGTGCCAGCAGCCCCCCCGGGACAGGTTACTCTGGGGCCAACGTCCTGACTTTC.